The clone carrying this T cell receptor beta chain was counted only a few times. Time point: newly diagnosed GD, antithyroid drugs for less than 3 months. The TCR library was made from RNA extracted from PBMCs. This record comes from a study of regulatory T cells in long-lasting Graves disease. The wider study: Recently diagnosed Graves' patients had received antithyroid drugs for under 3 months.

CDR1 and CDR2 (germline): SGHAT, FQNNGV. Trimming removed 1 base from V and 6 bases from J; junction bases left unmatched: 10. The CDR3 sequence is 16 residues long. The TCR beta library used iRepertoire HTBI primers with Arm-PCR amplification of CDR3. One entry per CDR3 protein results from TCRdb running MiXCR on the multiplex PCR reads. The sample gives about 610,000 distinct CDR3 sequences, roughly 16% of which show up once; 12% is in the top ten. The same sample was also studied in work on T cells in Graves' hyperthyroidism and ophthalmopathy.

The chain joins TRBV11-2 to TRBJ1-1; TRBD1 matches at 8 bases. Material: peripheral blood mononuclear cells (PBMCs), obtained at new diagnosis, from a patient treated with antithyroid drugs. The clonotype was recovered from a young man with Graves disease. The CDR3 spells CASSLVGNQGAPEAFF. The CDR3 coding sequence is TGTGCCAGCAGCTTAGTAGGGAACCAGGGGGCCCCTGAAGCTTTCTTT.